This TCR beta chain was sequenced for a study of OX40 agonist ivuxolimab in advanced cancers. Across the whole study: Dose-escalation subjects each had hepatocellular carcinoma, melanoma, renal cell or head and neck cancer. Those enrolled were roughly 80% male, with a mean age of roughly 62 years and ages from about 20 to 80.

The method was immunoSEQ multiplex PCR; TCRdb's version includes in-frame clones alone and lacks a portion of them. The sample consists of fewer than 70,000 clones, approximately 84% of them appearing once. The CDR3 contains 14 residues. V shed 8 bases, J shed 2 bases, and the junction held 7 bases outside the gene matches. Germline V gene sequence: CDR1 SQVTM, CDR2 ANQGSEA. This chain connects TRBV29-1 to TRBJ2-3, with 10 nucleotides matching TRBD1. This clonotype originated in an adult with an advanced solid tumor such as melanoma, head and neck, liver or kidney cancer. This specimen consisted of CD4+ or CD8+ T cells sorted from blood, obtained in a trial of the OX40 agonist ivuxolimab. CDR3 bases: TGCAGCCACTCCGGGACAGGGGTCACAGATACGCAGTATTTT. Amino acid sequence: CSHSGTGVTDTQYF.